Listed here are 6 T cell receptor beta chains from one sample, sequenced in a study of vaccination effects on CD4 cells after COVID-19 (dated by TCRdb to 2021 to 2024). The protocol used for the library was the immunoSEQ multiplex PCR assay. In TCRdb, the immuneACCESS table is reduced to in-frame sequences with V and J assigned. These tables do not hold every clone; where another copy was compared, an unresolved V gene accounts for under half, and the others remain unexplained. The sample records under 60,000 clones, roughly three quarters of which are singletons. The ten largest clones add up to about 5.4% of the sample. In the ViraFEST assay, PBMC were stimulated with viral peptide pools, and antigen-specific CD4+ T cell clonotypes were then identified by expansion using TCR sequencing. After around 11 days of culture, CD4+ T cells were isolated with the EasySep CD4+ T cell isolation kit. Convalescent patients had PCR-confirmed SARS-CoV-2 infection between March and December 2020, before Alpha, Beta and Delta variants emerged in the United States.

The antigens for these receptors are not known. The source was CD4+ T cells from PBMCs cultured with HIV peptides, collected before COVID-19 vaccination. What the cell subset or site label conveys for this sample: HIV-1 Nef peptide pool negative control/reference culture. The receptors here all came from a human donor who had a prior SARS-CoV-2 infection.

This clone was seen a handful of times. The chain combines TRBV14 with TRBJ2-1, with D perhaps matching TRBD2 (6 bases). The ends were cut back, 1 base at V and 4 bases at J, with 14 bases in the middle. The germline V gene has CDR1 SGHDN and CDR2 FVKESK. The CDR3 length is 16 residues. CDR3 region: CASSQGTGRPYNEQFF. CDR3 coding DNA: TGTGCCAGCAGCCAAGGAACCGGGAGACCATACAATGAGCAGTTCTTC.

The chain recombines TRBV7-2 with TRBJ1-1, with D possibly being TRBD1 (6 bases). The CDR3 is made up of 15 amino acids. V was cut by 5 bases and J by 1 base, with 14 bases left in between. The germline V gene encodes CDR1 SGHTA and CDR2 FQGNSA. CDR3 coding DNA: TGTGCCAGCAGCCCCAACCCGACAGGGAACACTGAAGCTTTCTTT. Residues: CASSPNPTGNTEAFF. Supplemented by reference TRBV7-2 and TRBJ1-1, the full variable domain reads GAGVSQSPSNKVTEKGKDVELRCDPISGHTALYWYRQSLGQGLEFLIYFQGNSAPDKSGLPSDRFSAERTGGSVSTLTIQRTQQEDSAVYLCASSPNPTGNTEAFFGQGTRLTVV.

The chain combines TRBV3-1 (or the pseudogene TRBV3-2) with TRBJ1-3; D gene unclear. The germline V and J ends were trimmed by 4 bases and 1 base, with 8 bases remaining between them. The germline V gene has CDR1 LGHDT and CDR2 YNNKEL (reference sequence). The CDR3 is 14 residues long. The DNA for the CDR3 is TGTGCCAGCAGCCCGAGGGAGTCTGGAAACACCATATATTTT. It yields the protein CASSPRESGNTIYF.

This chain uses TRBV3-1 (or the pseudogene TRBV3-2) with TRBJ2-3, with D perhaps TRBD1 or TRBD2 (5 bases each). CDR1 is LGHDT and CDR2 is YNNKEL in the germline V gene (reference sequence). V dropped 4 bases and J dropped 5 bases, with 16 bases sitting between them. The length of the CDR3 is 15 residues. In DNA form, the CDR3 reads TGTGCCAGCAGCCCGAGGGACGGTGGGGAAGATACGCAGTATTTT. It codes for CASSPRDGGEDTQYF.

The rearrangement links TRBV5-1 to TRBJ1-6; TRBD1 aligns across 7 bases. The V gene's germline CDR1 is SGHRS and CDR2 YFSETQ. Unmatched junction bases numbered 8, after V lost 1 base and J lost 7 bases. CDR3 length: 16 residues. The CDR3 DNA reads TGCGCCAGCAGCTTGAGTTCACAGGGGAAAAATTCACCCCTCCACTTT. Its translation is CASSLSSQGKNSPLHF.

V gene TRBV10-3 combines with J gene TRBJ1-2, with TRBD1 matching 10 bases. The CDR3 totals 14 residues. Trimming cost V 6 bases and J 4 bases; bases outside gene matches: 5. CDR1 is ENHRY and CDR2 is SYGVKD in the germline V gene. Here the CDR3 DNA reads TGTGCCATCAGCGGGACAGGGGTTATCTATGGCTACACCTTC. This gives the protein CAISGTGVIYGYTF.